What follows describes a single T cell receptor beta chain. This clone was recorded only once. Its cognate antigen has yet to be identified. The input lacks base qualities; no much larger clone sits a single base away. This entry is derived from a study of technical replicates of blood from a few donors (dated by TCRdb to the late 2010s). From the cysteine up to the phenylalanine, the CDR3 has a length of 15 residues. Only the CDR3 part of the read is kept: 45 bases, read in frame from the first base. The germline ends are 19 bases apart after V is trimmed by 9 bases and J by 1 base. CDR1 SGHTA and CDR2 FQGTGA are derived from the germline V gene. Library preparation employed the immunoSEQ multiplex PCR assay. Not all clones reach the TCRdb copy of this immuneACCESS table, which keeps in-frame sequences only. Checked studies attribute under half of the gap to unresolved V genes and leave the rest unexplained. The sample profile shows 65,000 to 95,000 clones; 94% of them were found once. The ten top clones hold about 0.39% of the sample.

The TCR comes from a human donor in good health. Rearrangement joined TRBV7-3 to TRBJ2-7, with TRBD2 as a weak D call on 5 bases. Specimen: T cells isolated from PBMCs. The nucleotides are TGTGCCAGGCAGCGGTATGGGAGCCTTTCCTACGAGCAGTACTTC. Translated, it gives CARQRYGSLSYEQYF.